These T cell receptor beta chains were read from a single sample in a study of blood T cell repertoires in COVID-19. TCRdb's copy holds only in-frame clones and misses some; the assay was immunoSEQ multiplex PCR. This table holds about 39,000 clones, 85% to 90% found once. What was sequenced was peripheral blood. Source of these receptors: a man between 60 and 75 years old with acute or convalescent COVID-19. Both conserved end residues are part of each CDR3. D genes are given only for firm matches. Not all rows give a size; the values are once, few, many and, for expanded clones, a class.

TRBV9	.	.	TRBJ1-5	CASSVGGGNQPQHF	TGTGCCAGCAGCGTAGGGGGGGGCAATCAGCCCCAGCATTTT
TRBV6-5	.	.	TRBJ1-1	CASSPGQNTEAFF	TGTGCCAGCAGCCCGGGACAAAACACTGAAGCTTTCTTT
TRBV5-1	few	.	TRBJ2-6	CASSLRTGGVAGANVLTF	TGCGCCAGCAGCTTGAGGACAGGAGGGGTTGCCGGGGCCAACGTCCTGACTTTC
TRBV7-9	.	TRBD1	TRBJ2-4	CASSPDRPLAKNIQYF	TGTGCCAGCAGCCCGGACAGGCCTCTAGCCAAAAACATTCAGTACTTC
TRBV6-6	.	.	TRBJ2-7	CASSRYSTGYEQYF	TGTGCCAGCAGCCGATACTCGACAGGCTACGAGCAGTACTTC
TRBV5-1	.	.	TRBJ1-1	CASRLYAEPEAFF	TGCGCCAGCAGACTTTATGCCGAGCCTGAAGCTTTCTTT
TRBV5-1	.	.	TRBJ2-3	CASIRSPGTDTQYF	TGCGCCAGCATCCGGTCTCCCGGCACAGATACGCAGTATTTT
TRBV10-3	.	.	TRBJ1-1	CAISGTENTEAFF	TGTGCCATCAGTGGGACAGAAAACACTGAAGCTTTCTTT
TRBV20-1	once	.	TRBJ2-1	CSASRLEGPEQFF	TGCAGTGCTAGTCGGCTAGAAGGTCCTGAGCAGTTCTTC
TRBV19	.	TRBD2	TRBJ2-7	CASSIIAGGGEQYF	TGTGCCAGTAGTATTATAGCGGGAGGTGGTGAGCAGTACTTC
TRBV6-6	.	.	TRBJ2-5	CASSDRTFQETQYF	TGTGCCAGCAGTGACAGGACGTTCCAAGAGACCCAGTACTTC
TRBV6-6	.	TRBD1	TRBJ2-1	CASSYSGQIREQFF	TGTGCCAGCAGTTACTCGGGACAGATTAGGGAGCAGTTCTTC
TRBV21-1	.	.	TRBJ1-5	CASSKSGGGGNSNQPQHF	TGTGCCAGCAGCAAATCGGGAGGGGGGGGGAATAGCAATCAGCCCCAGCATTTT
TRBV4-2	once	.	TRBJ1-6	CASSQVQGGSPLHF	TGTGCCAGCAGCCAAGTGCAGGGAGGTTCACCCCTCCACTTT
TRBV7-2	.	.	TRBJ2-1	CASTTSGTIYNEQFF	TGTGCCAGCACCACATCCGGGACAATTTACAATGAGCAGTTCTTC
TRBV6-1	.	.	TRBJ1-5	CASSESPRQPQHF	TGTGCCAGCAGTGAAAGCCCGCGGCAGCCCCAGCATTTT
TRBV27	.	.	TRBJ1-3	CASSPRPPTTGNTIYF	TGTGCCAGCAGTCCCCGGCCTCCAACAACCGGGAACACCATATATTTT
TRBV6-6	.	.	TRBJ2-7	CASSYLTGTYEQYF	TGTGCCAGCAGTTACCTAACAGGAACCTACGAGCAGTACTTC
TRBV18	.	.	TRBJ1-5	CASSLGGINQPQHF	TGTGCCAGCTCTCTGGGAGGGATTAATCAGCCCCAGCATTTT
TRBV28	.	.	TRBJ2-2	CASSPMRGTRSNTGELFF	TGTGCCAGCAGTCCCATGCGCGGGACTCGAAGTAACACCGGGGAGCTGTTTTTT
TRBV5-1	.	.	TRBJ1-4	CASSLGQGGEKLFF	TGCGCCAGCAGCTTGGGGCAGGGAGGGGAAAAACTGTTTTTT
TRBV10-3	.	.	TRBJ1-5	CAISDQQGRDQPQHF	TGTGCCATCAGTGACCAACAGGGCCGGGATCAGCCCCAGCATTTT